Below are 2 T cell receptor beta chains sequenced from a single sample in a study of blood T cell repertoires in COVID-19. Here immunoSEQ multiplex PCR was the method, and the copy in TCRdb shows in-frame clones only, minus some. The sample lists approximately 24,000 clones; 85% to 90% were seen once. Sequenced sample: peripheral blood. All receptors derive from a human donor with active COVID-19. The donor label of this sample is uncertain.

The chain has TRBV4-2 and TRBJ2-3; weak D call: TRBD2 (5 bases). This CDR3 has 15 amino acids. The V end was cut by 4 bases, the J end by 0 bases, with 11 bases between. Germline loops: CDR1 LGHNA, CDR2 YNFKEQ. CDR3 loop: CASSPSERSTDTQYF. The CDR3 coding sequence is TGTGCCAGCAGCCCGTCGGAGCGGAGCACAGATACGCAGTATTTT.

This clone was recorded once. The chain joins TRBV29-1 to TRBJ2-1, with a tentative D call TRBD2 (5 bases). The CDR3 length is 16 residues. CDR1 is SQVTM, CDR2 ANQGSEA, per germline. V was clipped by 4 bases and J by 0 bases, with 16 bases between them. The CDR3 here is CSVVGVGSGSYNEQFF. The CDR3 DNA sequence: TGCAGCGTTGTTGGTGTAGGGAGCGGCTCCTACAATGAGCAGTTCTTC.